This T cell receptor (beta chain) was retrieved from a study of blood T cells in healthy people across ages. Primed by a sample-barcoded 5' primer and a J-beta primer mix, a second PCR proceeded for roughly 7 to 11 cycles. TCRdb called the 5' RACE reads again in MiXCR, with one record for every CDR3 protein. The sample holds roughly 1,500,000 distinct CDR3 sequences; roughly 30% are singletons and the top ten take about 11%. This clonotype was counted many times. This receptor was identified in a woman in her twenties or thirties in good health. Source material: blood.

CDR3 DNA: TGCGCCAGCAGCTCGGACTCTAGCGGCTACTACGAGCAGTACTTC. Its translation is CASSSDSSGYYEQYF. The gene calls are TRBV5-1 and TRBJ2-7; TRBD2 aligns across 7 bases. Unmatched junction bases numbered 9, after V lost 3 bases and J lost 3 bases. The CDR3 length is 15 residues. Germline lookup yields CDR1 SGHRS and CDR2 YFSETQ.